Sequencing of this T cell receptor (beta chain) was carried out in a study of cytomegalovirus exposure and HLA in healthy donors. Study summary: The same platform used for the roughly 600 first-cohort repertoires was also used for the approximately 120 validation repertoires, as a later analysis reported.

From germline, CDR1 is SQVTM and CDR2 ANQGSEA. This CDR3 region has 14 residues. V was cut by 3 bases and J by 0 bases, with 10 bases left in between. General study results and limits: A few chains tied to CMV proved CMV antigen-specific in vitro. Many donors carried some public TCRs, although rarity characterized most TCR sequences.

This clone showed up just once. Its antigen is still unknown. TCRdb's table, derived via immunoSEQ multiplex PCR, lists solely in-frame clones and lacks some. The data contain 120,000 to 150,000 clones, around nine tenths of them singletons. This sequence was found in a woman aged 18-30 years in good health and CMV-seropositive. The specimen was PBMCs. The V and J genes are TRBV29-1 and TRBJ2-3; a weak D match, TRBD2 (6 bases). CDR3 sequence: CSVDGGSSTDTQYF. In DNA form, the CDR3 reads TGCAGCGTTGACGGGGGTTCTAGCACAGATACGCAGTATTTT.